What follows is one TCR beta chain and its context. Its target is unknown. These data come from a study of T cells after posttransplantation cyclophosphamide. General study findings and limits: Recipient CMV seropositivity and CMV reactivation strongly tracked TRB clonality. TRB overlap between skin or GI tissue T cells and blood was limited.

The related graft donor's blood sample was taken on the day of bone marrow donation. Using immunoSEQ multiplex PCR, the repertoire was profiled, and TCRdb retains in-frame clones only, with some absent. Listed for the sample are under 45,000 clones, none seen a single time. Germline V CDR1 and CDR2: LGHNA, YSLEER. V was shortened by 0 bases and J by 2 bases, with 10 bases between the two germline ends. The CDR3 runs 15 residues. The sequence was collected from a man in his thirties or forties in good health and a related stem cell transplant donor. The chain carries TRBV4-3 and TRBJ2-5; a weak D match, TRBD1 (6 bases). What was sequenced was PBMCs. The CDR3 coding sequence is TGCGCCAGCAGCCAAGAGACAGGACGGCAAGAGACCCAGTACTTC. Its translation is CASSQETGRQETQYF.